Below, 30 T cell receptor beta chains from the same sample are listed, as sequenced in a study of beta chain features in type 1 diabetes. The investigators reverse transcribed all of the isolated RNA, so they sequenced expressed TCRB transcripts. This table comes from immunoSEQ multiplex PCR, and its TCRdb copy is limited to in-frame clones, with some not included. Of some 200,000 clones in the sample, under 13% were seen once. Sequencing input: central memory CD4+ T cells from blood. The source of these receptors is a man between 18 and 35 years old in good health.

The chain combines TRBV25-1 with TRBJ2-5; possible D gene TRBD1, 6 bases. The J call is in doubt because the DNA end fits TRBJ2-7 better. The CDR3 consists of 13 residues. Germline lookup yields CDR1 MGHDK and CDR2 SYGVNS. The CDR3 nucleotides are TGTGCCAGCAGGGAAGACAGGTCCTACGAGCAGTACTTC. Protein sequence: CASREDRSYEQYF.

The table lists this clone with a few counts. DNA of the CDR3: TGCAGCGTGAGCTTTGTGGCAGACTCCTACGAGCAGTACTTC. This gives the protein CSVSFVADSYEQYF. This chain connects TRBV29-1 to TRBJ2-7, with D unclear. The CDR3 runs to 14 residues. V lost 6 bases to trimming and J lost 0 bases, with 15 bases between them. From germline, CDR1 is SQVTM and CDR2 ANQGSEA.

In this sample, this clone turned up a few times. This sequence joins TRBV27 and TRBJ1-5; 7 bases map to TRBD1. The CDR3 runs 15 residues. Unmatched junction bases numbered 7, after V lost 6 bases and J lost 2 bases. Per the germline V gene, CDR1 is MNHEY and CDR2 is SMNVEV (reference sequence). CDR3: CASRARGQRNQPQHF. The CDR3 region has the DNA TGTGCCAGCAGGGCTAGGGGGCAGCGCAATCAGCCCCAGCATTTT.

Notes on this clone: This sequence is one base from a far larger clone and is likely a read error. Within the sample, other DNA sequences also encode this same CDR3. The rearrangement links TRBV30 to TRBJ2-1; 10 bases match TRBD2. The CDR3 is 18 residues long. V lost 3 bases and J lost 6; bases outside the gene matches: 17. From germline, CDR1 is GTSNPN and CDR2 SVGIG (reference sequence). The CDR3 DNA reads as TGTGCCTGGAGGCGCCGGGCTAGCGGGAGAATCCCCCGCAATGAGCAGTTCTTC. Its translation is CAWRRRASGRIPRNEQFF.

There are a few counts of this clone. The chain has TRBV5-5 and TRBJ2-1; D is unclear. CDR1 is SGHKS, CDR2 YYEKEE, per germline (reference sequence). CDR3 length: 12 residues. Trimming took off 0 bases at V and 7 bases at J, with 5 bases between the two ends. CDR3 loop: CASSLVWNEQFF. CDR3 bases: TGTGCCAGCAGCTTGGTCTGGAATGAGCAGTTCTTC.

This clone has a handful of counts. V gene TRBV9 combines with J gene TRBJ2-3, with 13 bases identical to TRBD2. In germline, CDR1 is SGDLS, CDR2 YYNGEE. The CDR3 length is 15 residues. The trim removed 3 bases at V and 5 bases at J, leaving 3 bases unmatched. As DNA, the CDR3 is TGTGCCAGCAGCGCGACTAGCGGGAGGCTAGATACGCAGTATTTT. Amino acids: CASSATSGRLDTQYF.

This clone appeared a few times. In DNA form, the CDR3 reads TGCAGCGCCTCGGACAGGGGTTACACCGGGGAGCTGTTTTTT. Its translation is CSASDRGYTGELFF. The chain combines TRBV29-1 with TRBJ2-2; 9 nucleotides line up with TRBD1. The V and J ends lost 7 bases and 3 bases, in that order; junction bases with no gene match: 6. Germline CDR1 is SQVTM and CDR2 is ANQGSEA. The CDR3 contains 14 residues.

This clone has more than one count but fewer than ten. V and J are TRBV29-1 and TRBJ1-4, with D unclear. The CDR3 is 14 residues long. The germline V and J ends were trimmed by 4 bases and 1 base, with 10 bases remaining between them. CDR1 and CDR2 from the germline V gene are SQVTM and ANQGSEA. CDR3 in amino acids: CSVAPHETNEKLFF. The CDR3 coding sequence is TGCAGCGTTGCCCCACACGAAACTAATGAAAAACTGTTTTTT.

This clone has a handful of counts. V is TRBV25-1 and J is TRBJ2-3; D not resolved. This CDR3 is 14 amino acids long. The germline V gene has CDR1 MGHDK and CDR2 SYGVNS. V dropped 11 bases and J dropped 0 bases, with 15 bases sitting between them. The CDR3 region has the DNA TGTGCCGCAGGTCCCTTCTCTAGCACAGATACGCAGTATTTT. Residues: CAAGPFSSTDTQYF.

The chain uses TRBV7-9 and TRBJ2-7, with 7 bases aligning to TRBD2. The germline V gene encodes CDR1 SEHNR and CDR2 FQNEAQ (reference sequence). CDR3 length equals 16 residues. Trimming removed 1 base from V and 3 bases from J; junction bases left unmatched: 9. In DNA form, the CDR3 reads TGTGCCAGCAGCTTAGATCTTCGTGGACTAGACTACGAGCAGTACTTC. Protein: CASSLDLRGLDYEQYF.

This clone was seen only a few times. The chain carries TRBV30 and TRBJ2-2; D unclear. CDR1 GTSNPN and CDR2 SVGIG come from the germline V gene (reference sequence). The germline V and J ends were trimmed by 0 bases and 6 bases, with 8 bases remaining between them. The CDR3 is 13 residues long. DNA of the CDR3: TGTGCCTGGAGTGTAAATCGGCCCGGGGAGCTGTTTTTT. This codes for CAWSVNRPGELFF.

The chain carries TRBV7-9 and TRBJ2-3, with 7 bases lining up with TRBD2. The J segment lost 0 bases and the V segment lost 3 bases, leaving 9 bases of the junction unmatched. The CDR3 totals 17 residues. In germline, CDR1 is SEHNR, CDR2 FQNEAQ (reference sequence). The CDR3 protein is CASSFSRGGESTDTQYF. For the CDR3, the DNA is TGTGCCAGCAGCTTTTCCCGCGGGGGAGAGAGCACAGATACGCAGTATTTT.

The V call is TRBV30, the J call TRBJ2-2; D may correspond to TRBD1 or TRBD2 (6 bases each). CDR1 and CDR2 from the germline V gene are GTSNPN and SVGIG (reference sequence). Trimming took 1 base from V and 4 from J, leaving 13 bases between them. The length of the CDR3 is 15 residues. The CDR3 region has the DNA TGTGCCTGGAGTGAATGGGGGGCTGGCACCGGGGAGCTGTTTTTT. Translation gives CAWSEWGAGTGELFF.

Points on this clone: Compared with germline, one end of the junction differs, possibly owing to a read error. The chain combines TRBV18 with TRBJ2-7, with 9 bases that match TRBD2. The CDR3 is 14 residues long. Per the germline V gene, CDR1 is KGHSH and CDR2 is LQKENI. Here the CDR3 DNA reads TGTGCCAGCTTACCATCGACTAGCGGCTACGAGCAGTACTTC. Protein product: CASLPSTSGYEQYF.

The rearrangement links TRBV11-3 to TRBJ2-5, with 7 bases lining up with TRBD1. Germline V gene data show CDR1 as SGHNT and CDR2 as YENEEA. This CDR3 contains 14 residues. With V trimmed by 5 bases and J by 5 bases, 8 bases remained unmatched. CDR3 DNA sequence: TGTGCCAGCAGCCGTGGCAGGGGGATCGAGACCCAGTACTTC. As protein: CASSRGRGIETQYF.

At least ten counts were recorded for this clone. This chain links TRBV18 with TRBJ2-1; D is uncertain. The length of the CDR3 is 11 residues. V was cut by 1 base and J by 10 bases, with 5 bases left in between. CDR1 is KGHSH and CDR2 is LQKENI in the germline V gene. CDR3 residues: CASSPLEEQFF. DNA of the CDR3: TGTGCCAGCTCACCACTGGAAGAGCAGTTCTTC. Combining the CDR3 with reference TRBV18 and TRBJ2-1 gives the whole variable domain NAGVMQNPRHLVRRRGQEARLRCSPMKGHSHVYWYRQLPEEGLKFMVYLQKENIIDESGMPKERFSAEFPKEGPSILRIQQVVRGDSAAYFCASSPLEEQFFGPGTRLTVL.

This clone was seen only a few times. The gene calls are TRBV5-4 and TRBJ1-1; TRBD1 aligns across 9 bases. This CDR3 is 16 amino acids long. The V gene end was trimmed by 4 bases and the J gene end by 4 bases; junction bases not matched to a gene: 11. Germline CDR1 and CDR2: SGHNT and YYREEE (reference sequence). DNA of the CDR3: TGTGCCAGCAGCACGCCTCGACAGGGGGAAGGCACTGAAGCTTTCTTT. Translated, it gives CASSTPRQGEGTEAFF.

The chain has TRBV18 and TRBJ1-2; a weak D match, TRBD1 (5 bases). The CDR3 runs 13 residues. Germline loops: CDR1 KGHSH, CDR2 LQKENI. With 3 bases removed from V and 7 bases from J, the gap between germline ends came to 12 bases. CDR3 sequence: CASSPGRRGGYTF. DNA of the CDR3: TGTGCCAGCTCACCGGGACGACGCGGTGGCTACACCTTC.

This clone was observed many times. The genes are TRBV6-1 and TRBJ2-1; tentative D call: TRBD1 (6 bases). Germline CDR1 reads MNHNS; CDR2 reads SASEGT. Trimming stripped 6 bases from V and 9 bases from J, with 12 bases between. The CDR3 is 12 amino acids. This chain's CDR3 is CASRDSQPEQFF. CDR3 nucleotide sequence: TGTGCCAGCAGGGACAGCCAACCTGAGCAGTTCTTC.

This clone has just a few counts. The chain carries TRBV11-3 and TRBJ2-1, with 10 positions matching TRBD2. The V segment lost 5 bases and the J segment 8 bases; nucleotides outside the gene matches: 9. Per germline, CDR1 SGHNT and CDR2 YENEEA. This CDR3 has 15 amino acids. The CDR3 reads CASSQGTSGNDEQFF. The CDR3 DNA sequence: TGTGCCAGCAGCCAGGGAACTAGCGGGAACGATGAGCAGTTCTTC.

The chain is built from TRBV11-2 and TRBJ1-2; 9 positions agree with TRBD1. Germline CDR1 SGHAT, CDR2 FQNNGV. The V gene end was trimmed by 2 bases and the J gene end by 7 bases; junction bases not matched to a gene: 5. The CDR3 has 14 amino acids. CDR3: CASSLNRGLSGYTF. CDR3 nucleotide sequence: TGTGCCAGCAGCTTAAACAGGGGGCTTAGTGGCTACACCTTC.

This rearrangement joins TRBV28 to TRBJ1-4, with D possibly TRBD1 on 5 matching bases. Germline V CDR1 and CDR2: MDHEN, SYDVKM. The CDR3 spans 16 residues. The V end lost 6 bases, the J end lost 3 bases, and 17 bases lay between the germline ends. The CDR3 DNA reads as TGTGCCAGCAGCACCTATGGGGGACCGGCTAATGAAAAACTGTTTTTT. This encodes CASSTYGGPANEKLFF.

In its sample, this clone was seen a few times. This sequence joins TRBV5-1 and TRBJ2-7; D gene unclear. The V end was cut by 0 bases, the J end by 2 bases, with 9 bases between. Germline values: CDR1 SGHRS, CDR2 YFSETQ. This CDR3 is built from 14 residues. The CDR3 nucleotides are TGCGCCAGCAGCTTGGCCGTTCGTCCCTACGAGCAGTACTTC. Protein sequence: CASSLAVRPYEQYF. The whole variable domain, remainder taken from reference TRBV5-1 and TRBJ2-7, is KAGVTQTPRYLIKTRGQQVTLSCSPISGHRSVSWYQQTPGQGLQFLFEYFSETQRNKGNFPGRFSGRQFSNSRSEMNVSTLELGDSALYLCASSLAVRPYEQYFGPGTRLTVT.

The V call is TRBV11-2, the J call TRBJ2-3, with a tentative D call TRBD1 (6 bases). CDR3 length equals 15 residues. CDR1 is SGHAT, CDR2 FQNNGV, per germline. V was trimmed by 4 bases and J by 0 bases, leaving 11 bases between them. In nucleotides, the CDR3 is TGTGCCAGCAGCTCTCCAACAGGGAGCACAGATACGCAGTATTTT. It specifies CASSSPTGSTDTQYF.

This clone was seen more than once but under ten times. The chain links TRBV27 to TRBJ2-1, with D possibly being TRBD1 or TRBD2 (5 bases each). This CDR3 has 15 amino acids. Germline V lookup: CDR1 MNHEY, CDR2 SMNVEV (reference sequence). The V gene lost 8 bases and the J gene lost 4 bases, with 18 bases spanning the gap. The CDR3 DNA follows: TGTGCCAGCCCCAACCGGGACGGAGAATACAATGAGCAGTTCTTC. This encodes CASPNRDGEYNEQFF.

This clone occurred a few times. The V gene is TRBV29-1, the J gene TRBJ2-7; 7 bases agree with TRBD1. Germline CDR1 SQVTM, CDR2 ANQGSEA. V was pared by 7 bases and J by 0 bases, with 3 bases of the junction left unmatched. This CDR3 is 12 amino acids long. Written as DNA, the CDR3 is TGCAGCGGGACAGGAAACTCCTACGAGCAGTACTTC. Translated: CSGTGNSYEQYF.

This rearrangement joins TRBV10-3 to TRBJ2-3, with D possibly TRBD1 on 5 matching bases. V was trimmed by 0 bases and J by 1 base, leaving 11 bases between them. The V gene's germline CDR1 is ENHRY and CDR2 SYGVKD. The CDR3 has 16 amino acids. The CDR3 nucleotides are TGTGCCATCAGTGAGTCTACGACCAGGGGCACAGATACGCAGTATTTT. Translating it yields CAISESTTRGTDTQYF.

This clone was seen only a few times. This chain links TRBV29-1 with TRBJ2-7; D unclear. Looked up from germline, CDR1 is SQVTM and CDR2 is ANQGSEA. The CDR3 runs 11 residues. Trimming left V 1 base short and J 2 bases short, with 3 bases between. The CDR3 coding sequence is TGCAGCGTTGAAGGAGCCTACGAGCAGTACTTC. Encoded protein: CSVEGAYEQYF.

The sample holds a few counts of this clone. The V gene is TRBV7-2, the J gene TRBJ2-7, with 12 bases identical to TRBD1. Germline CDR1 SGHTA, CDR2 FQGNSA. The length of the CDR3 is 17 residues. V trimming: 4 bases; J trimming: 4 bases; junction bases outside the gene matches: 11. CDR3 loop: CASSSPSGTGGRYEQYF. CDR3 sequence (DNA): TGTGCCAGCAGCTCCCCTTCCGGGACAGGGGGCAGGTACGAGCAGTACTTC.

The chain has TRBV7-2 and TRBJ1-3; tentative D call: TRBD1 (5 bases). V was shortened by 6 bases and J by 0 bases, with 9 bases between the two germline ends. The CDR3 totals 14 residues. CDR1 and CDR2 from the germline V gene are SGHTA and FQGNSA. The CDR3 loop is CASREGLSGNTIYF. The CDR3 nucleotides read TGTGCCAGCAGGGAGGGGCTCTCTGGAAACACCATATATTTT.